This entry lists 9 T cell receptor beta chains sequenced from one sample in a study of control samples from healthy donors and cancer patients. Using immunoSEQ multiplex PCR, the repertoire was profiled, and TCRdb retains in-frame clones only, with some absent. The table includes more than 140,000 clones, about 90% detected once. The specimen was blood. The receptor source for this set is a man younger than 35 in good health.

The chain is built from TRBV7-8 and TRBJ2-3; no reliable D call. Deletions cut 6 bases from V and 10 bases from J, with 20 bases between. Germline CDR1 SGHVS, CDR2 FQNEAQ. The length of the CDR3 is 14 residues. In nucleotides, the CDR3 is TGTGCCAGCAGACCAACCATAGATCCGACCTCGCAGTATTTT. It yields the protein CASRPTIDPTSQYF.

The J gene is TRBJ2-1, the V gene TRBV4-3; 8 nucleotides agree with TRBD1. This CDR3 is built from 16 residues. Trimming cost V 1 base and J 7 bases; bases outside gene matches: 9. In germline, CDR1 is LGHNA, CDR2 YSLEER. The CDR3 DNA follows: TGCGCCAGCAGCCAAGGGCTGGCAGGGGGCCAGAATGAGCAGTTCTTC. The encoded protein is CASSQGLAGGQNEQFF.

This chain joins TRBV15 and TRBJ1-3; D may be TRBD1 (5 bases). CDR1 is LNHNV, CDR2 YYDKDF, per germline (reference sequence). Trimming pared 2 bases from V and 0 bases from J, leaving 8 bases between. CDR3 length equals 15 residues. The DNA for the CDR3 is TGTGCCACCAGCAGAAGACAGACCTCTGGAAACACCATATATTTT. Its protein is CATSRRQTSGNTIYF.

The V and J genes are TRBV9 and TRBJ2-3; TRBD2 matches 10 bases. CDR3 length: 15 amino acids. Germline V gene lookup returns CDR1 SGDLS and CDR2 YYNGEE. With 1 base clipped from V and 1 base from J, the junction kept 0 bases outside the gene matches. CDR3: CASSVLAGGTDTQYF. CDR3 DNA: TGTGCCAGCAGCGTACTAGCGGGGGGCACAGATACGCAGTATTTT.

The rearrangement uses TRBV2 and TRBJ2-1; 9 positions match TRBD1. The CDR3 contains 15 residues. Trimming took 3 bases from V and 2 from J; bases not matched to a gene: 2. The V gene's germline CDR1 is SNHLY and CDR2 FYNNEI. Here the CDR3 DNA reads TGTGCCAGCAGTGAGGGACAGGGCCCCTACAATGAGCAGTTCTTC. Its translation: CASSEGQGPYNEQFF.

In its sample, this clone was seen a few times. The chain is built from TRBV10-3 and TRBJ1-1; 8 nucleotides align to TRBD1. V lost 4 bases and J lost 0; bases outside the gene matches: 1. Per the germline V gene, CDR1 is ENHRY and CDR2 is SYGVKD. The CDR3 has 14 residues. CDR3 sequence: CAISADRVNTEAFF. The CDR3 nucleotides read TGTGCCATCAGTGCGGACAGGGTGAACACTGAAGCTTTCTTT.

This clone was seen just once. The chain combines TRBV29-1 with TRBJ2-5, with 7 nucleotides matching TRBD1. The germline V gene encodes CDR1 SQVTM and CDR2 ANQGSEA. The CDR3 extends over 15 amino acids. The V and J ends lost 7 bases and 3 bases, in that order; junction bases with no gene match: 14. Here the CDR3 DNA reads TGCAGCGCTATATTACCGGGACAGAAAAAAGAGACCCAGTACTTC. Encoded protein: CSAILPGQKKETQYF.

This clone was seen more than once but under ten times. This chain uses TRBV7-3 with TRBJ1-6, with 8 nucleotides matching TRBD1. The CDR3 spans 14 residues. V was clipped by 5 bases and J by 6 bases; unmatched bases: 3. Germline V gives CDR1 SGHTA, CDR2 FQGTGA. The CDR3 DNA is TGTGCCAGCAGCGGTGGACAGGGTAATTCACCCCTCCACTTT. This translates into CASSGGQGNSPLHF.

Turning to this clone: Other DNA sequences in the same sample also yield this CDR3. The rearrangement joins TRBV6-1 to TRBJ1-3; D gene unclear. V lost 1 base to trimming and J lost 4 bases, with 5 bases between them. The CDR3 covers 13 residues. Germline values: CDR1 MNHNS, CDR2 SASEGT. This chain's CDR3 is CASSEVGGNTIYF. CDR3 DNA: TGTGCCAGCAGTGAAGTGGGAGGAAACACCATATATTTT.